This T cell receptor (beta chain) was captured in a study of cytomegalovirus exposure and HLA in healthy donors. The donors were part of the roughly 130-subject validation cohort, which stood apart from the roughly 670-subject first cohort. Germline-derived CDR1 and CDR2 are SGHRS and YFSETQ. With V trimmed by 4 bases and J by 4 bases, 9 bases remained unmatched. CDR3 size: 15 residues. The table came from immunoSEQ multiplex PCR; TCRdb's copy has only in-frame clones and leaves some out. The sample has 100,000 to 150,000 clones; around 94% are singletons. Points on this clone: The target antigen is unknown.

Study-wide results and caveats: There were 160 or so TCR beta chains listed as cytomegalovirus-associated. As confirmed in vitro, a few CMV-associated chains were specific for CMV antigens. Usually a TCR sequence was rare, but some public TCRs were found in many donors.

The TCR originated in a young woman in good health and CMV-seronegative. Sequenced material: PBMCs. V usage is TRBV5-1 and J usage is TRBJ1-1; TRBD1 matches at 8 bases. The DNA for the CDR3 is TGCGCCAGCAGCCCCTGGACAGGGAGCGGCACTGAAGCTTTCTTT. The encoded protein is CASSPWTGSGTEAFF.